These 6 T cell receptor beta chains came from one sample sequenced in a study of control samples from healthy donors and cancer patients. TCRdb's table, derived via immunoSEQ multiplex PCR, lists solely in-frame clones and lacks some. The data contain 120,000 or so clones, roughly 92% of them singletons. What was sequenced was PBMCs. The receptors were sampled from a man at least 80 years old with head and neck cancer.

The chain uses TRBV12-3 or TRBV12-4 and TRBJ2-2; D may be TRBD2 (5 bases). This CDR3 spans 13 amino acids. Deletions cut 4 bases from V and 6 bases from J, with 9 bases between. The CDR3 spells CASSSTSSGELFF. The CDR3 region has the DNA TGTGCCAGCAGTTCTACTAGTTCCGGGGAGCTGTTTTTT.

V usage is TRBV5-1 and J usage is TRBJ2-7, with a tentative D call TRBD1 (6 bases). With 2 bases removed from V and 4 bases from J, the gap between germline ends came to 10 bases. CDR3 length: 13 amino acids. Germline CDR1 reads SGHRS; CDR2 reads YFSETQ. DNA of the CDR3: TGCGCCAGCAGCTTTGGTACAGGGTACGAGCAGTACTTC. Protein: CASSFGTGYEQYF.

The chain is built from TRBV6-5 and TRBJ1-4, with 9 bases fitting TRBD1. The germline V gene encodes CDR1 MNHEY and CDR2 SVGAGI. The CDR3 extends over 14 amino acids. Trimming cost V 6 bases and J 5 bases; bases outside gene matches: 4. The CDR3 nucleotides read TGTGCCAGCAGAGGGACAGGGATAAATGAAAAACTGTTTTTT. Protein: CASRGTGINEKLFF.

J is TRBJ2-7 and V is TRBV4-3; D is possibly TRBD1 (6 bases). Germline CDR1 is LGHNA and CDR2 is YSLEER. This CDR3 has 15 residues. Between the trimmed V and J ends, which lost 1 base and 2 bases, there was a span of 12 bases. This chain's CDR3 is CASSQVRDNTYEQYF. In DNA form, the CDR3 reads TGCGCCAGCAGCCAAGTAAGGGACAACACCTACGAGCAGTACTTC.

The gene calls are TRBV25-1 and TRBJ2-2; 8 bases match TRBD2. The length of the CDR3 is 15 residues. J gave up 2 bases and V 10 bases, and 9 bases lay outside the gene matches. Germline V lookup: CDR1 MGHDK, CDR2 SYGVNS. The CDR3 loop reads CATFSGGVNTGELFF. CDR3 bases: TGTGCCACCTTTTCGGGAGGGGTTAACACCGGGGAGCTGTTTTTT.

This chain links TRBV19 with TRBJ2-1, with TRBD1 matching 8 bases. Losses at the gene ends were 5 bases for V and 1 base for J; bases not matched to a gene: 7. The germline gives CDR1 LNHDA, CDR2 SQIVND (reference sequence). The CDR3 extends over 16 amino acids. As DNA, the CDR3 is TGTGCCAGTAGTTCAATGACAGGGGTGTCCTACAATGAGCAGTTCTTC. Amino acid sequence: CASSSMTGVSYNEQFF.